The next 10 T cell receptor beta chains were all read from a single sample in a study of T cell responses to AZD1222 COVID-19 vaccine. Libraries were prepared by immunoSEQ multiplex PCR; TCRdb keeps only in-frame clonotypes and omits some of them. This table has approximately 150,000 clones, around 94% appearing once. The sample in question was peripheral blood, obtained 28 days after the second AZD1222 dose. Receptors originate from an adult who received the AZD1222 COVID-19 vaccine.

The chain uses TRBV10-1 and TRBJ1-3; tentative D call: TRBD1 (5 bases). Per germline, CDR1 WNHNN and CDR2 SYGVQD (reference sequence). This CDR3 is 14 amino acids long. Deletions cut 4 bases from V and 2 bases from J, with 9 bases between. CDR3 loop: CASSGRGPGNTIYF. DNA for the CDR3: TGCGCCAGCAGTGGGAGGGGCCCTGGAAACACCATATATTTT.

The chain recombines TRBV3-1 (or the pseudogene TRBV3-2) with TRBJ2-4; D possibly corresponds to TRBD1 (6 bases). The CDR3 runs to 18 residues. Germline loops: CDR1 LGHDT, CDR2 YNNKEL (reference sequence). V was cut by 0 bases and J by 7 bases, with 22 bases left in between. CDR3 DNA: TGTGCCAGCAGCCAAGATCGTGGATTGGGGGCGACGGGGAACATTCAGTACTTC. It is translated as CASSQDRGLGATGNIQYF.

The chain recombines TRBV7-9 with TRBJ2-1; tentative D call: TRBD1 (6 bases). This CDR3 region has 17 residues. Germline CDR1 SEHNR, CDR2 FQNEAQ (reference sequence). Trimming removed 3 bases at V and 5 bases at J, with 20 bases between. CDR3 in DNA: TGTGCCAGCAGCTTGTCTTATGGACAGACCCAAAACAATGAGCAGTTCTTC. The encoded protein is CASSLSYGQTQNNEQFF.

V gene TRBV7-8 combines with J gene TRBJ1-1, with D maybe TRBD1 (5 bases). Germline lookup yields CDR1 SGHVS and CDR2 FQNEAQ. The CDR3 contains 13 residues. Between the trimmed V and J ends, which lost 5 bases and 11 bases, there was a span of 18 bases. CDR3 sequence (DNA): TGTGCCAGCAGCGGGGGGACGGCGCTAGATGCTTTCTTT. As protein: CASSGGTALDAFF.

The V and J genes are TRBV3-1 (or the pseudogene TRBV3-2) and TRBJ1-5; D gene unclear. The V and J ends lost 0 bases and 11 bases respectively, with 8 bases between them. Germline CDR1 LGHDT, CDR2 YNNKEL (reference sequence). The CDR3 has 12 amino acids. The CDR3 region is CASSQEGPTQHF. The DNA for the CDR3 is TGTGCCAGCAGCCAAGAAGGCCCAACCCAGCATTTT.

J is TRBJ1-1 and V is TRBV27; TRBD1 is a possible D gene (5 bases). CDR3 length: 18 amino acids. The V end was cut by 5 bases, the J end by 7 bases, with 29 bases between. Germline lookup yields CDR1 MNHEY and CDR2 SMNVEV (reference sequence). The CDR3 bases are TGTGCCAGCAGTCCGACCCGGGCGAGGGCGCGGGGACGGGTTGAAGCTTTCTTT. This sequence encodes CASSPTRARARGRVEAFF.

This clone was counted once. The J gene is TRBJ2-1, the V gene TRBV25-1, with TRBD2 matching 7 bases. CDR3 length: 15 residues. V lost 11 bases and J lost 0; bases outside the gene matches: 10. From germline, CDR1 is MGHDK and CDR2 SYGVNS. The CDR3 spells CAQKSGGSSYNEQFF. DNA of the CDR3: TGTGCCCAAAAATCCGGGGGGAGCTCCTACAATGAGCAGTTCTTC.

This chain connects TRBV4-2 to TRBJ2-6; 8 nucleotides agree with TRBD1. The CDR3 is made up of 19 amino acids. V lost 6 bases to trimming and J lost 2 bases; unmatched junction nucleotides: 15. CDR1 and CDR2 (germline): LGHNA, YNFKEQ. CDR3 bases: TGTGCCAGCAGGATACCGGGACAGGAGATCGGGGCTGGGGCCAACGTCCTGACTTTC. Protein sequence: CASRIPGQEIGAGANVLTF.

This rearrangement joins TRBV23-1 to TRBJ1-4, with 8 bases fitting TRBD1. Being an ORF, TRBV23-1 has a function that is uncertain. The ends lost 8 bases at V and 8 bases at J; junction bases unmatched: 10. The length of the CDR3 is 14 residues. CDR3 bases: TGCGCCAGCGCGATACAGGGGGACGGGGAAAAACTGTTTTTT. Translating gives CASAIQGDGEKLFF.

The chain employs TRBV19 and TRBJ1-5; 8 bases align to TRBD1. This CDR3 is 17 amino acids long. The junction had 13 bases not matched to a gene; V was cut back by 3 bases and J by 6 bases. The germline V gene encodes CDR1 LNHDA and CDR2 SQIVND (reference sequence). CDR3 loop: CASSIKLDRDAGQPQHF. The CDR3 DNA follows: TGTGCCAGTAGTATCAAGCTGGACAGGGATGCCGGTCAGCCCCAGCATTTT.